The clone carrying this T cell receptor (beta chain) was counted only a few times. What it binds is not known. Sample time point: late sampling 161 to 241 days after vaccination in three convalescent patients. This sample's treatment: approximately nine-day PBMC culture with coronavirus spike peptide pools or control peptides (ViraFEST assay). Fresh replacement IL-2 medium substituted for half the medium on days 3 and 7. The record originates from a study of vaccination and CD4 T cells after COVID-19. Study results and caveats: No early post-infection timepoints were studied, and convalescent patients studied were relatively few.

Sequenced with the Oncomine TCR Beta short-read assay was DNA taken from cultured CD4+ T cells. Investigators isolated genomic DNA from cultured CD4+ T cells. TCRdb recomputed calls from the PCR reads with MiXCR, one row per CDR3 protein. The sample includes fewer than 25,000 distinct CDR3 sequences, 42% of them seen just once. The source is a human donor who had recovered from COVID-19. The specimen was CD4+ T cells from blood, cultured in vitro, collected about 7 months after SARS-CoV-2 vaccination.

The CDR3: CASTLGYPYEQYF. The CDR3 DNA is TGTGCCAGCACCTTAGGATACCCCTACGAGCAGTACTTC. The rearrangement links TRBV28 to TRBJ2-7, with D unclear. The CDR3 is 13 residues long. Trimming cost V 7 bases and J 2 bases, with 12 bases left between them. Germline lookup yields CDR1 MDHEN and CDR2 SYDVKM.